This T cell receptor (beta chain) was retrieved from a study of T-cell memory formation after mild COVID-19. The overall study: In these data, TCR clusters were largely donor specific. Study-level points and caveats: A second wave expanding day 15 to 37 was CD4+-biased; contracting clones were balanced. Contracting CD4+ clones lay largely in CM and EM, with CD8+ ones residing in EMRA. Second-wave clones reaching peak frequency on day 37 lacked confirmed SARS-CoV-2 specificity.

This CDR3 spans 14 amino acids. Germline V gene sequence: CDR1 SGHRS, CDR2 YFSETQ. V was clipped by 0 bases and J by 7 bases, with 11 bases between them. Points on this clonotype: As yet, its antigen is unknown.

TCRdb fed the 5' RACE reads into MiXCR, producing one record per CDR3 protein. The repertoire holds roughly 280,000 distinct CDR3 sequences, around 15% seen once, with roughly 20% in the top ten. Sequencing input: PBMCs or a T cell subset sorted from them (not recorded which). This chain joins TRBV5-1 and TRBJ1-5, with a possible D match to TRBD1 (6 bases). The clonotype comes from a man between 18 and 29 years old who had mild COVID-19 (a few samples of this study predate the infection). Cell type and time point are not known. Written as DNA, the CDR3 is TGCGCCAGCAGCTTGGGGGCAGGGGTGCAGCCCCAGCATTTT. Protein sequence: CASSLGAGVQPQHF.